Shown below are 22 T cell receptor beta chains from a single sample sequenced in a study of cytomegalovirus exposure and HLA in healthy donors (dated by TCRdb to about 2017). Libraries were prepared through the immunoSEQ multiplex PCR assay. A mixture of 60 forward primers for TCR Vbeta segments and 13 reverse primers for TCR Jbeta segments was used in the multiplex PCR. This is the immuneACCESS table as TCRdb keeps it, with only in-frame sequences that have V and J called. A part of the clones is gone; compared with another copy, unresolved V genes explain less than half, and the rest is unexplained. This sample's table contains tens of thousands of clones. The ten largest clones add up to about 12% of the sample. The sequencing sample was made of PBMCs. All receptors come from a woman aged 60-75 years in good health and CMV-seropositive.

The V call is TRBV9, the J call TRBJ1-1; D ambiguous. CDR1 and CDR2 from the germline V gene are SGDLS and YYNGEE. The CDR3 loop spans 12 amino acids. V was pared by 0 bases and J by 11 bases, with 11 bases between. The CDR3 reads CASSVGQSDAFF. CDR3 bases: TGTGCCAGCAGCGTAGGTCAGAGCGATGCTTTCTTT.

The V call is TRBV6-6, the J call TRBJ2-7; weak D call: TRBD2 (6 bases). The CDR3 covers 13 residues. Trimming cost V 7 bases and J 4 bases, with 14 bases left between them. In germline, CDR1 is MNHNY, CDR2 SVGAGI (reference sequence). The CDR3 nucleotides are TGTGCCAGCACCCCATCGGGGGAGTACGAGCAGTACTTC. This codes for CASTPSGEYEQYF.

The V gene is TRBV29-1, the J gene TRBJ2-2, with TRBD2 identical over 9 bases. Germline CDR1 reads SQVTM; CDR2 reads ANQGSEA. There are 17 residues in the CDR3. The J segment lost 2 bases and the V segment lost 4 bases, leaving 11 bases of the junction unmatched. In DNA form, the CDR3 reads TGCAGCGTTGCAAATCGGGCTAGCGGGATAAACACCGGGGAGCTGTTTTTT. As protein: CSVANRASGINTGELFF.

The chain links TRBV28 to TRBJ1-5; D may be TRBD1 (6 bases). Per germline, CDR1 MDHEN and CDR2 SYDVKM. The CDR3 is made up of 15 amino acids. V was pared by 7 bases and J by 4 bases, with 17 bases between. Here the CDR3 DNA reads TGTGCCAGCATGGGGGGGGCAGCTGGAAATCAGCCCCAGCATTTT. Translated: CASMGGAAGNQPQHF.

The CDR3 nucleotides are TGTGCCAGCAGCTTAGATGGAGTTAATGAGCAGTTCTTC. This sequence encodes CASSLDGVNEQFF. The V and J genes are TRBV11-2 and TRBJ2-1, with D unresolved. Trimming stripped 0 bases from V and 7 bases from J, with 7 bases between. CDR1 is SGHAT, CDR2 FQNNGV, per germline. The CDR3 runs 13 residues.

V gene TRBV18 combines with J gene TRBJ1-4; 7 bases agree with TRBD1. J was trimmed by 5 bases and V by 3 bases; bases with no gene match: 12. This CDR3 spans 17 amino acids. The V gene's germline CDR1 is KGHSH and CDR2 LQKENI. The CDR3 DNA reads as TGTGCCAGCTCACCCGGGACAGAGGTCTCGCGAAATGAAAAACTGTTTTTT. Encoded protein: CASSPGTEVSRNEKLFF.

The rearrangement uses TRBV5-1 and TRBJ2-3, with D perhaps matching TRBD1 (5 bases). CDR3 length equals 15 residues. V was trimmed by 0 bases and J by 2 bases, leaving 10 bases between them. Germline V gives CDR1 SGHRS, CDR2 YFSETQ. The CDR3 loop is CASSLEQGPTDTQYF. In DNA form, the CDR3 reads TGCGCCAGCAGCTTGGAGCAGGGCCCCACAGATACGCAGTATTTT.

The CDR3 sequence: CASSIDSRGIYEQYF. The CDR3 DNA is TGTGCCAGTAGTATAGATTCCCGGGGTATCTACGAGCAGTACTTC. The gene calls are TRBV19 and TRBJ2-7, with D perhaps TRBD2 (5 bases). Germline assignment: CDR1 LNHDA and CDR2 SQIVND (reference sequence). The CDR3 is made up of 15 amino acids. Trimming stripped 0 bases from V and 3 bases from J, with 12 bases between.

This chain connects TRBV6-5 to TRBJ2-5, with 7 bases lining up with TRBD1. The J call may be incorrect, as the DNA end agrees better with TRBJ2-7. The CDR3 runs 14 residues. Per germline, CDR1 MNHEY and CDR2 SVGAGI. In nucleotides, the CDR3 is TGTGCCAGCAGTTACGGAGGACAGGCCTACGAGCAGTACTTC. Amino acid sequence: CASSYGGQAYEQYF.

The chain links TRBV2 to TRBJ1-2; D call uncertain. Trimming pared 3 bases from V and 8 bases from J, leaving 10 bases between. The CDR3 loop spans 12 amino acids. CDR1 SNHLY and CDR2 FYNNEI come from the germline V gene. This chain's CDR3 is CASSDQVKGYTF. CDR3 sequence (DNA): TGTGCCAGCAGTGACCAGGTCAAGGGCTACACCTTC. Full variable domain (missing parts from reference TRBV2 and TRBJ1-2): EPEVTQTPSHQVTQMGQEVILRCVPISNHLYFYWYRQILGQKVEFLVSFYNNEISEKSEIFDDQFSVERPDGSNFTLKIRSTKLEDSAMYFCASSDQVKGYTFGSGTRLTVV.

The chain couples TRBV25-1 to TRBJ1-1, with no clear D. Germline V gives CDR1 MGHDK, CDR2 SYGVNS. The CDR3 contains 11 residues. Trimming pared 8 bases from V and 1 base from J, leaving 5 bases between. CDR3 DNA: TGTGCCAGCTTCAGGAACACTGAAGCTTTCTTT. Translating gives CASFRNTEAFF.

The V call is TRBV9, the J call TRBJ1-1; 7 bases fit TRBD1. The CDR3 is 15 amino acids. With 0 bases clipped from V and 7 bases from J, the junction kept 9 bases outside the gene matches. Looked up from germline, CDR1 is SGDLS and CDR2 is YYNGEE. In DNA, the CDR3 is TGTGCCAGCAGCGTAGGAAGAGCGAGACAGGGTGAAGCTTTCTTT. Translation: CASSVGRARQGEAFF.

The V and J genes are TRBV11-2 and TRBJ2-7; 9 bases align to TRBD2. CDR1 SGHAT and CDR2 FQNNGV come from the germline V gene. The CDR3 spans 15 residues. J was trimmed by 1 base and V by 3 bases; bases with no gene match: 4. The CDR3 spells CASSFRTSASYEQYF. CDR3 DNA sequence: TGTGCCAGCAGCTTCCGGACTAGCGCATCCTACGAGCAGTACTTC.

The chain carries TRBV6-5 and TRBJ2-7, with 7 nucleotides matching TRBD1. The junction had 7 bases not matched to a gene; V was cut back by 6 bases and J by 2 bases. The CDR3 contains 14 residues. The germline CDR1 and CDR2 sequences are MNHEY and SVGAGI. CDR3 amino acids: CASRKTGDAYEQYF. DNA of the CDR3: TGTGCCAGCAGAAAAACAGGGGACGCCTACGAGCAGTACTTC.

The V call is TRBV7-2, the J call TRBJ2-7; tentative D call: TRBD2 (6 bases). This CDR3 is built from 16 residues. Between the trimmed V and J ends, which lost 1 base and 0 bases, there was a span of 13 bases. Per the germline V gene, CDR1 is SGHTA and CDR2 is FQGNSA. In DNA, the CDR3 is TGTGCCAGCAGCTTAGATGGCGGGGCCAGCTCCTACGAGCAGTACTTC. Translated, it gives CASSLDGGASSYEQYF.

The chain carries TRBV6-6 and TRBJ2-3; maybe TRBD1 (6 bases). Germline-derived CDR1 and CDR2 are MNHNY and SVGAGI (reference sequence). The ends were cut back, 2 bases at V and 1 base at J, with 10 bases in the middle. This CDR3 is built from 15 residues. CDR3 sequence: CASSYNRAGTDTQYF. CDR3 nucleotide sequence: TGTGCCAGCAGTTACAACAGGGCCGGCACAGATACGCAGTATTTT.

The chain couples TRBV6-6 to TRBJ1-2; D is uncertain. The CDR3 runs 13 residues. V dropped 6 bases and J dropped 2 bases, with 10 bases sitting between them. CDR1 MNHNY and CDR2 SVGAGI come from the germline V gene (reference sequence). The CDR3 spells CASREGGNYGYTF. CDR3 in DNA: TGTGCCAGCAGAGAGGGAGGAAACTATGGCTACACCTTC.

V is TRBV4-2 and J is TRBJ2-5; possible D gene TRBD1, 8 bases. The germline V gene has CDR1 LGHNA and CDR2 YNFKEQ. The V gene lost 0 bases and the J gene lost 5 bases, with 13 bases spanning the gap. CDR3 length: 15 amino acids. In DNA form, the CDR3 reads TGTGCCAGCAGCCAAGAACAGGGGGGGGGCGAGACCCAGTACTTC. Its translation: CASSQEQGGGETQYF.

This rearrangement joins TRBV4-1 to TRBJ1-1; tentatively, D is TRBD1 (6 bases). The length of the CDR3 is 15 residues. V lost 0 bases, J lost 3 bases, and 11 bases lay in between. Germline loops: CDR1 MGHRA, CDR2 YSYEKL. CDR3 coding DNA: TGCGCCAGCAGCCAAGATCGGGGGGCGGACACTGAAGCTTTCTTT. It encodes CASSQDRGADTEAFF.

The genes are TRBV9 and TRBJ1-1, with TRBD1 matching over 8 bases. The V gene's germline CDR1 is SGDLS and CDR2 YYNGEE. This CDR3 is 14 amino acids long. The trim removed 0 bases at V and 4 bases at J, leaving 2 bases unmatched. CDR3 in DNA: TGTGCCAGCAGCGTAGAACAGGGGGTCACTGAAGCTTTCTTT. This encodes CASSVEQGVTEAFF.

CDR3 region: CASGSGGSTDTQYF. The CDR3 DNA sequence: TGTGCTAGTGGTTCAGGGGGGAGCACAGATACGCAGTATTTT. V and J are TRBV12-5 and TRBJ2-3; D is possibly TRBD1 (7 bases). V lost 4 bases and J lost 0, with 8 bases in between. Germline V CDR1 and CDR2: LGHNT, FRNRAP. CDR3 length equals 14 residues.

This sequence joins TRBV6-4 and TRBJ2-1; TRBD2 agrees at 7 bases. V trimming: 4 bases; J trimming: 4 bases; junction bases outside the gene matches: 10. This CDR3 is 16 amino acids long. Germline assignment: CDR1 MRHNA and CDR2 SNTAGT. CDR3 bases: TGTGCCAGCAGTGTTGGTTTGGCTAGCGGATACAATGAGCAGTTCTTC. Encoded protein: CASSVGLASGYNEQFF.